A selection of T cell receptor beta chains follows, all from one sample in a study of cytomegalovirus exposure and HLA in healthy donors. Sequencing used immunoSEQ multiplex PCR; TCRdb keeps in-frame clones, though not all of them. The sample carries 200,000 or so clones, around 85% recorded once. The sample taken for sequencing was PBMCs. All receptors come from a human donor in good health. Both conserved end residues are part of each CDR3. Each record gives: CDR3 protein, J gene, V gene.

CDR3 protein: CASSEYRFFEQYF
J gene: TRBJ2-7
V gene: TRBV25-1

CDR3 protein: CASSIGQGAAYGYTF
J gene: TRBJ1-2
V gene: TRBV28

CDR3 protein: CASSQDQAGRTDTQYF
J gene: TRBJ2-3
V gene: TRBV4-3

CDR3 protein: CASSPLDRNYEQYF
J gene: TRBJ2-7
V gene: TRBV5-1

CDR3 protein: CASWSGRNYEQYF
J gene: TRBJ2-7
V gene: TRBV6-1

CDR3 protein: CASSLFQAGEQYF
J gene: TRBJ2-7
V gene: TRBV7-6

CDR3 protein: CASSRRARTGFNYEQYF
J gene: TRBJ2-7
V gene: TRBV18

CDR3 protein: CASSPRPRGIFFYEQYF
J gene: TRBJ2-7
V gene: TRBV18

CDR3 protein: CASGWDSNTGELFF
J gene: TRBJ2-2
V gene: TRBV27

CDR3 protein: CARSFAQGDYGYTF
J gene: TRBJ1-2
V gene: TRBV5-3

CDR3 protein: CASSESGLAGVLYEQYF
J gene: TRBJ2-7
V gene: TRBV4-2

CDR3 protein: CASGVRSYEQYF
J gene: TRBJ2-7
V gene: TRBV28

CDR3 protein: CASKRIGQGVATNEKLFF
J gene: TRBJ1-4
V gene: TRBV4-2

CDR3 protein: CATRTGRQPQHF
J gene: TRBJ1-5
V gene: TRBV6-5

CDR3 protein: CASSEWGGYNEQFF
J gene: TRBJ2-1
V gene: TRBV10-2

CDR3 protein: CASSLGGREETQYF
J gene: TRBJ2-5
V gene: TRBV5-1

CDR3 protein: CASSEFLGAVYEQYF
J gene: TRBJ2-7
V gene: TRBV6-1

CDR3 protein: CASSYLGLAGESETQYF
J gene: TRBJ2-5
V gene: TRBV5-4

CDR3 protein: CASSSSRDRVSYGYTF
J gene: TRBJ1-2
V gene: TRBV7-6

CDR3 protein: CASSVTGGRETQYF
J gene: TRBJ2-5
V gene: TRBV7-2

CDR3 protein: CASSLIGSKKNTQYF
J gene: TRBJ2-3
V gene: TRBV5-1

CDR3 protein: CASTPTGLSYEQYF
J gene: TRBJ2-7
V gene: TRBV28

CDR3 protein: CASSRSSGYSYEQYF
J gene: TRBJ2-7
V gene: TRBV5-4

CDR3 protein: CASSFGQGNTEAFF
J gene: TRBJ1-1
V gene: TRBV6-5

CDR3 protein: CAFNRGRDEQYF
J gene: TRBJ2-7
V gene: TRBV30

CDR3 protein: CASSSDYEQYF
J gene: TRBJ2-7
V gene: TRBV5-1

CDR3 protein: CASSRGGYQDNEQFF
J gene: TRBJ2-1
V gene: TRBV5-1

CDR3 protein: CASTGGTEAFF
J gene: TRBJ1-1
V gene: TRBV10-1